This TCR beta chain was recovered during a study of beta chain features in type 1 diabetes. Study details: Over all samples combined, about 100,000,000 sorted cells were examined. Study-level findings and limits: Type 1 diabetes patients showed a moderate but significant shortening of TCRB CDR3s in all four CD4+ subsets.

TCRB transcripts that were expressed got sequenced, as all of the isolated RNA had been reverse transcribed. TCRdb's table, derived via immunoSEQ multiplex PCR, lists solely in-frame clones and lacks some. The sample lists roughly 290,000 clones, about 15% seen once, with more than 0.015% in the top ten. The ends were cut back, 6 bases at V and 5 bases at J, with 7 bases in the middle. The CDR3 runs 11 residues. Germline lookup yields CDR1 SEHNR and CDR2 FQNEAQ (reference sequence). Worth noting for this clone: Its cognate antigen is unknown.

This TCR came from a man in his late teens or twenties with type 1 diabetes. The specimen was naive CD4+ T cells from blood. V gene TRBV7-9 combines with J gene TRBJ1-2, with D hard to call. This chain's CDR3 is CASSSLYGYTF. Here the CDR3 DNA reads TGTGCCAGCAGTTCATTGTATGGCTACACCTTC.